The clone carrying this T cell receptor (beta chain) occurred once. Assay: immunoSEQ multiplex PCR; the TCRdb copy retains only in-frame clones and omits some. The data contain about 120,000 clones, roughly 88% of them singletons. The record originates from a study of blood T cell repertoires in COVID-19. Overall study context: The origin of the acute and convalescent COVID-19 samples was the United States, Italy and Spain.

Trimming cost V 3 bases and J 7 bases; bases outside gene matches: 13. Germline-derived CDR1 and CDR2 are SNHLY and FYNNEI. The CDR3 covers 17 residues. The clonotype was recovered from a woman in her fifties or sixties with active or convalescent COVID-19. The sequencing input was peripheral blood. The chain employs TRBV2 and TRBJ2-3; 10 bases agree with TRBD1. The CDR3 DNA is TGTGCCAGCAGTGATCTGGGGCGACAGGGGGCTAGGAATACGCAGTATTTT. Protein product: CASSDLGRQGARNTQYF.